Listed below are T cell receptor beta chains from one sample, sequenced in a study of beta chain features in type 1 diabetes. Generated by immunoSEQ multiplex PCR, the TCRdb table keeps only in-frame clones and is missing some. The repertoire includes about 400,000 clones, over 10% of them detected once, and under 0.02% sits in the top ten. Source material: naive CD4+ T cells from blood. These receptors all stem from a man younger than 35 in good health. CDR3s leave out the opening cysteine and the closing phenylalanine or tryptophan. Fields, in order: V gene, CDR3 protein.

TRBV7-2 ASSFGETSGIYEQY
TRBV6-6 ASTRGYGYT
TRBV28 ASSPPQAGGPSTDTQY
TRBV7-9 ASSLGTGENTIY
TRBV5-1 ASSLMGLAPDTQY
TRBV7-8 ASSIVRGSGANVLT
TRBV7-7 ASSLGTGSRLETQY
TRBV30 AWSGDKYNEQF
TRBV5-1 ASSWGGGNQPQH
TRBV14 ASTPGFGGANVLT
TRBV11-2 ASSLARGAGEY
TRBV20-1 SALGAGEQY
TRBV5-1 ASRPTGDSNQPQH
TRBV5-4 ASSLAGGQHYGYT
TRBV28 ASLGSMRTGISGYT
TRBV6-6 ASSYGGTDEKLF
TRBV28 ASSSQGAKNIQY
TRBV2 ASLGGLKDTDTQY
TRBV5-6 ASSSTVMNTEAF
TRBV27 ATKALGAQTSYEQY
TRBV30 ALGTALNYGYT
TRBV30 AWGQTGGSYEQY
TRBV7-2 ASSLAPSRYEQY
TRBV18 ASSPPLAVVNEQF
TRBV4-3 ASSQRGTSGRNTGELF
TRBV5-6 ASSWLGAGVEQY
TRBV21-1 ASSEKKSENIQY